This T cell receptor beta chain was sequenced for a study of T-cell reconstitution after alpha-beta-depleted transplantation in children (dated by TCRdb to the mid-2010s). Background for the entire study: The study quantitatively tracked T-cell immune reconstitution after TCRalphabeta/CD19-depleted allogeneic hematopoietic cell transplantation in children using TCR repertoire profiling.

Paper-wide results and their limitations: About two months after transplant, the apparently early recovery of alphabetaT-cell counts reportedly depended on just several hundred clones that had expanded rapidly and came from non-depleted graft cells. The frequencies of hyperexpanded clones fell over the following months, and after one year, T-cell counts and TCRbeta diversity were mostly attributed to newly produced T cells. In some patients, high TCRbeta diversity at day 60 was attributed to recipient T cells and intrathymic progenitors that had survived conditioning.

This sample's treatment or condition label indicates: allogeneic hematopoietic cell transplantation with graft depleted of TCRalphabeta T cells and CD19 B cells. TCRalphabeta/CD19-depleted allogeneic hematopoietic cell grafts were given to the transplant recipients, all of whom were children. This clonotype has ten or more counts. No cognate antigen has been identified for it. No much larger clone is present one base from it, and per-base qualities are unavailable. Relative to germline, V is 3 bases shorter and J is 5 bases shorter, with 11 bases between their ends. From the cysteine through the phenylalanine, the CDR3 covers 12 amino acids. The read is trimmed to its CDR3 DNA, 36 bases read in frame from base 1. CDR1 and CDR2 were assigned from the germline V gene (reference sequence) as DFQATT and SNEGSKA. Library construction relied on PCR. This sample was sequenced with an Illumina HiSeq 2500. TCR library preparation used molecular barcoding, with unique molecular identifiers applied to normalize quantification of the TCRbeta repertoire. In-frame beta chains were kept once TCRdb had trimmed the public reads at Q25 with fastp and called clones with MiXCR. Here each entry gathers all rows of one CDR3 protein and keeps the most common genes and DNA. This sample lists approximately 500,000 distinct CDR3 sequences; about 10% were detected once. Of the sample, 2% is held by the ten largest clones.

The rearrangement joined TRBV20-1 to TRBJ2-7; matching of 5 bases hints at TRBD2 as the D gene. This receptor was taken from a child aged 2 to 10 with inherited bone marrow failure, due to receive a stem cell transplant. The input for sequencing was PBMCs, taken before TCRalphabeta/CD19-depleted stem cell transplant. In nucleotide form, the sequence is TGCAGTGCTAGGATCCTAGCCCACGAGCAGTACTTC. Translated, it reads CSARILAHEQYF.